These 24 T cell receptor beta chains came from one sample sequenced in a study of CXCR3-negative and CXCR3-positive naive CD8 T cells. Study-wide results and limits: Compared with CXCR3-negative naive cells, CXCR3-positive naive cells showed more hydrophobic TRB CDR3s.

All TRB cDNA libraries came from 5' RACE performed with UMI labels. One entry per CDR3 protein, without DNA, is what TCRdb gives after re-calling the 5' RACE reads. This sample contains tens of thousands of distinct CDR3 sequences. These receptors have no known antigen. Sequencing used naive CXCR3+ CD8+ T cells from blood. Subset defined: CD45RO-CCR7+CD27+CD95- naive CD8+ T cells expressing CXCR3 (TNR3+). All receptors derive from a human donor in good health. Some clones in this sample may be carry-over from other donors' samples.

V and J are TRBV12-3 or TRBV12-4 and TRBJ2-7; TCRdb returns TRBD1, unconfirmable since there is no DNA. The CDR3 is made up of 17 amino acids. The CDR3 here is CASSLVGPQRPLFEQYF.

CDR3 sequence: CASSLRTGDMWTEAFF. The J gene is TRBJ1-1, the V gene TRBV28; with no DNA, the TCRdb D assignment of TRBD1 cannot be verified. The CDR3 is made up of 16 amino acids. Germline V gene sequence: CDR1 MDHEN, CDR2 SYDVKM.

The gene calls are TRBV12-3 or TRBV12-4 and TRBJ1-1; TCRdb's assignment of TRBD1 cannot be checked, as there is no DNA. The CDR3 runs 12 residues. The chain's CDR3 is CASTPGGIGAFF.

This rearrangement joins TRBV29-1 to TRBJ2-5. Germline V gene sequence: CDR1 SQVTM, CDR2 ANQGSEA. There are 11 residues in the CDR3. CDR3 in amino acids: CSVGVEETQYF.

The chain combines TRBV29-1 with TRBJ2-2; TCRdb indicates TRBD1, and absent DNA this call remains unverified. CDR1 SQVTM and CDR2 ANQGSEA come from the germline V gene. The CDR3 loop spans 13 amino acids. The CDR3 sequence: CSVPSGGTGELFF.

The chain is built from TRBV28 and TRBJ2-3; the D gene TCRdb calls, TRBD1, cannot be checked with no DNA. The germline gives CDR1 MDHEN, CDR2 SYDVKM. This CDR3 is 14 amino acids long. CDR3 protein: CASSSRGRTDTQYF.

The CDR3 loop is CASSQGLYTGELFF. The chain is built from TRBV4-1 and TRBJ2-2. The CDR3 extends over 14 amino acids. Germline CDR1 reads MGHRA; CDR2 reads YSYEKL.

The V call is TRBV28, the J call TRBJ2-2. The CDR3 sequence is 13 residues long. CDR1 is MDHEN and CDR2 is SYDVKM in the germline V gene. CDR3 region: CASSLSATGELFF.

The CDR3: CASSLSGLAGDNEQFF. This chain uses TRBV27 with TRBJ2-1; the D gene TCRdb calls, TRBD2, cannot be checked with no DNA. CDR1 is MNHEY and CDR2 is SMNVEV in the germline V gene (reference sequence). This CDR3 is 16 amino acids long.

This sequence joins TRBV6-6 and TRBJ2-7; TCRdb picks TRBD2, but there is no DNA to check that call. The germline V gene has CDR1 MNHNY and CDR2 SVGAGI (reference sequence). This CDR3 spans 18 amino acids. The CDR3 spells CASRPRLAGGLWGYEQYF.

The chain uses TRBV3-1 and TRBJ2-1; the D call of TRBD1 rests on TCRdb alone, since no DNA is present to check it. The CDR3 length is 11 residues. The germline V gene has CDR1 LGHDT and CDR2 YNNKEL (reference sequence). Here the CDR3 reads CASSQGGEQFF.

The V and J genes are TRBV5-6 and TRBJ1-1; the D call of TRBD1 rests on TCRdb alone, since no DNA is present to check it. CDR1 is SGHDT, CDR2 YYEEEE, per germline. CDR3 length: 16 residues. The chain's CDR3 is CASSPGAGQMNTEAFF.

The V call is TRBV10-3, the J call TRBJ2-2; absent DNA, TCRdb's TRBD2 call cannot be checked. Germline loops: CDR1 ENHRY, CDR2 SYGVKD. The CDR3 is 18 residues long. CDR3 residues: CASKPPLAGGPVTGELFF.

The chain recombines TRBV28 with TRBJ1-2. In germline, CDR1 is MDHEN, CDR2 SYDVKM. The CDR3 has 15 amino acids. The CDR3 sequence is CASSSPSGSRYGYTF.

The genes are TRBV11-3 and TRBJ2-3; TCRdb's D gene call, TRBD1, goes unchecked for lack of DNA. The CDR3 covers 15 residues. The germline gives CDR1 SGHNT, CDR2 YENEEA. The CDR3 here is CASSPWGLGADTQYF.

The rearrangement uses TRBV12-3 or TRBV12-4 and TRBJ2-3; without DNA, the TCRdb call of TRBD1 cannot be checked. The CDR3 consists of 15 residues. The CDR3 is CASSKGGHSTDTQYF.

This chain joins TRBV28 and TRBJ2-7; TCRdb names TRBD1, which stays unverified in the absence of DNA. This CDR3 has 14 amino acids. Germline CDR1 is MDHEN and CDR2 is SYDVKM. CDR3 protein: CASSFVARGAEQYF. The full variable domain, with the rest looked up from reference TRBV28 and TRBJ2-7, is DVKVTQSSRYLVKRTGEKVFLECVQDMDHENMFWYRQDPGLGLRLIYFSYDVKMKEKGDIPEGYSVSREKKERFSLILESASTNQTSMYLCASSFVARGAEQYFGPGTRLTVT.

The chain links TRBV15 to TRBJ2-1. There are 15 residues in the CDR3. Germline V gene sequence: CDR1 LNHNV, CDR2 YYDKDF (reference sequence). The CDR3 sequence: CATSRVGSSYNEQFF.

CDR3 sequence reads: CASSTGNEQYF. The chain employs TRBV6-2 or TRBV6-3 and TRBJ2-7. The germline V gene has CDR1 MNHEY and CDR2 SVGEGT. The CDR3 runs 11 residues.

The rearrangement uses TRBV5-5 and TRBJ2-1. This CDR3 has 15 residues. The germline gives CDR1 SGHKS, CDR2 YYEKEE (reference sequence). The CDR3 sequence is CASSLWKSSYNEQFF. The full variable domain, its missing parts supplied by reference TRBV5-5 and TRBJ2-1, is DAGVTQSPTHLIKTRGQQVTLRCSPISGHKSVSWYQQVLGQGPQFIFQYYEKEERGRGNFPDRFSARQFPNYSSELNVNALLLGDSALYLCASSLWKSSYNEQFFGPGTRLTVL.

The rearrangement joins TRBV5-1 to TRBJ2-1. CDR1 and CDR2 from the germline V gene are SGHRS and YFSETQ. This CDR3 comprises 12 residues. The chain's CDR3 is CASSSGYNEQFF.

The V and J genes are TRBV28 and TRBJ2-1; TCRdb names TRBD2, which stays unverified in the absence of DNA. The CDR3 has 15 amino acids. The germline CDR1 and CDR2 sequences are MDHEN and SYDVKM. CDR3 sequence: CASSLLAGSYNEQFF. Combining the CDR3 with reference TRBV28 and TRBJ2-1 gives the whole variable domain DVKVTQSSRYLVKRTGEKVFLECVQDMDHENMFWYRQDPGLGLRLIYFSYDVKMKEKGDIPEGYSVSREKKERFSLILESASTNQTSMYLCASSLLAGSYNEQFFGPGTRLTVL.

The chain has TRBV13 and TRBJ2-2; TCRdb returns TRBD1, unconfirmable since there is no DNA. The CDR3 is 17 residues long. CDR1 and CDR2 from the germline V gene are PRHDT and FYEKMQ (reference sequence). CDR3 amino acids: CASSLTVGTANPGELFF.

This chain links TRBV7-2 with TRBJ2-5; TCRdb gives TRBD2 as the D gene, but with no DNA this cannot be confirmed. The germline gives CDR1 SGHTA, CDR2 FQGNSA. The CDR3 is 16 amino acids. The chain's CDR3 is CASSLNGGGYQATQYF.